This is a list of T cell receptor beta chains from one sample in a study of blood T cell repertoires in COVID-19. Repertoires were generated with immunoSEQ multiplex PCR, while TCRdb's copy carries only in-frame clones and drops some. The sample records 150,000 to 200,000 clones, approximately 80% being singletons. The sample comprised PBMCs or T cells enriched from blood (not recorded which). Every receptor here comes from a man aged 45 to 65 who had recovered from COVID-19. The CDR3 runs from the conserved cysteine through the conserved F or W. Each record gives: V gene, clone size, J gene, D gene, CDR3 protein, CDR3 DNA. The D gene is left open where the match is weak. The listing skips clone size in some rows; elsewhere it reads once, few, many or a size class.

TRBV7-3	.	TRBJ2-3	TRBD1	CASNTGERTDTQYF	TGTGCCAGCAACACAGGGGAGAGGACAGATACGCAGTATTTT
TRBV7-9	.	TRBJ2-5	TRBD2	CASSLDPQRGGGETQYF	TGTGCCAGCAGCTTAGATCCCCAGCGGGGGGGCGGAGAGACCCAGTACTTC
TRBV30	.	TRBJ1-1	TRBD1	CAWRGQSMNTEAFF	TGTGCCTGGAGGGGACAGTCCATGAACACTGAAGCTTTCTTT
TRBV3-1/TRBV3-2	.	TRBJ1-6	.	CASSHPQGTLHF	TGTGCCAGCAGCCACCCACAGGGTACCCTCCACTTT
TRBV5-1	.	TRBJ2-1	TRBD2	CASSESGGSYNEQFF	TGCGCCAGCAGCGAGAGCGGGGGTTCCTACAATGAGCAGTTCTTC
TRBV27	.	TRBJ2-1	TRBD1	CASSFGTGNEQFF	TGTGCCAGCAGTTTTGGGACAGGGAATGAGCAGTTCTTC
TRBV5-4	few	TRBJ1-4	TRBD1	CASSSRTGGRSNEKLFF	TGTGCCAGCAGCTCGAGGACAGGGGGACGTTCAAATGAAAAACTGTTTTTT
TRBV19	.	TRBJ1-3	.	CASSMPGSGNTIYF	TGTGCCAGTAGTATGCCGGGCTCTGGAAACACCATATATTTT
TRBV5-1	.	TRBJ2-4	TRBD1	CASSLGQGALFVRYIQYF	TGCGCCAGCAGCTTGGGGCAGGGGGCCCTTTTTGTAAGGTACATTCAGTACTTC
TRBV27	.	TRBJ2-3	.	CASSSRLADTQYF	TGTGCCAGCAGTTCCCGACTGGCAGATACGCAGTATTTT
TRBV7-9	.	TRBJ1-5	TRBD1	CASSLTGGDSNQPQHF	TGTGCCAGCAGCTTAACAGGGGGAGATAGCAATCAGCCCCAGCATTTT
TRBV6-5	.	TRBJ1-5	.	CASTPGLNQPQHF	TGTGCCAGCACTCCTGGACTGAACCAGCCCCAGCATTTT
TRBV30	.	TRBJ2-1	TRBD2	CAWSVAYLAGHHNEQFF	TGTGCCTGGAGTGTCGCCTACCTAGCGGGGCACCACAATGAGCAGTTCTTC
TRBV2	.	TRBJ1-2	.	CASSGSGFSYGYTF	TGTGCCAGCAGTGGTAGCGGTTTTTCCTATGGCTACACCTTC
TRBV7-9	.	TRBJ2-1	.	CASSLEGGHNEQFF	TGTGCCAGCAGCTTAGAGGGGGGGCACAATGAGCAGTTCTTC
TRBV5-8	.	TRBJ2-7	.	CASSPTPAYEQYF	TGTGCCAGCAGCCCCACACCCGCCTACGAGCAGTACTTC
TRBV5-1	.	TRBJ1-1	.	CASGLRQKLDTEAFF	TGCGCCAGCGGACTAAGACAGAAGTTGGACACTGAAGCTTTCTTT
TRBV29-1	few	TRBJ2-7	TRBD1	CSVEEGQRYEQYF	TGCAGCGTTGAAGAGGGACAGAGGTACGAGCAGTACTTC
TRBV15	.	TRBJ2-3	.	CATSRSFRGDRRDTQYF	TGTGCCACCAGCAGATCCTTTAGGGGCGACAGGAGAGATACGCAGTATTTT
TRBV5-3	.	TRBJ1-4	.	CARSLGGQRSEKLFF	TGTGCCAGAAGCTTGGGGGGACAACGGAGTGAAAAACTGTTTTTT
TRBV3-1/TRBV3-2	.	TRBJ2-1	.	CASSQGGGNEQFF	TGTGCCAGCAGCCAGGGAGGCGGGAATGAGCAGTTCTTC
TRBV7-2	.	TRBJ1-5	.	CASADSSTVNQPQHF	TGTGCCAGCGCCGACTCTTCCACCGTCAATCAGCCCCAGCATTTT
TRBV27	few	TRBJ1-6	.	CASSRSGSYNSPLHF	TGTGCCAGCAGCCGAAGCGGCTCCTATAATTCACCCCTCCACTTT
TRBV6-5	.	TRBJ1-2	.	CASSYSGGVYGYTF	TGTGCCAGCAGTTACTCGGGAGGGGTCTATGGCTACACCTTC
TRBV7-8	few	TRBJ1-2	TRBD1	CASSRRVQGLNYGYTF	TGTGCCAGCAGCCGCCGGGTACAGGGGCTTAACTATGGCTACACCTTC
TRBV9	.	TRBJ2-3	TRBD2	CASTGSRAGGLIDTQYF	TGTGCCAGCACCGGTTCGAGAGCGGGGGGGCTCATAGATACGCAGTATTTT
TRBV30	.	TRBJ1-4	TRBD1	CAWRGTGGLEKLFF	TGTGCCTGGAGGGGGACAGGGGGATTGGAAAAACTGTTTTTT
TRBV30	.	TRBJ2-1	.	CASAASSYNEQFF	TGTGCCTCTGCAGCGAGCTCCTACAATGAGCAGTTCTTC
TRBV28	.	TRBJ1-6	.	CASSLQVANSPLHF	TGTGCCAGCAGTTTACAGGTTGCTAATTCACCCCTCCACTTT
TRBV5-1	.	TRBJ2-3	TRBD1	CASSLGQGVINTQYF	TGCGCCAGCAGCTTGGGGCAGGGGGTTATAAATACGCAGTATTTT
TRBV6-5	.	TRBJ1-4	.	CASRKDRRGEKLFF	TGTGCCAGCAGAAAAGACAGGAGAGGTGAAAAACTGTTTTTT
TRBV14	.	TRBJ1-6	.	CASSQDFRGSPLHF	TGTGCCAGCAGCCAAGATTTCCGGGGATCACCCCTCCACTTT
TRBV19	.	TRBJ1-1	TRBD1	CASSITGQGAQTEAFF	TGTGCCAGTAGTATAACGGGACAGGGGGCGCAAACTGAAGCTTTCTTT
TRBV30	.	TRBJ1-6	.	CAWSVARVSGNSPLHF	TGTGCCTGGAGTGTAGCCAGGGTTTCAGGAAATTCACCCCTCCACTTT
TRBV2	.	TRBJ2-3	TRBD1	CASSAGTEASTDTQYF	TGTGCCAGCAGTGCCGGGACAGAGGCTAGCACAGATACGCAGTATTTT
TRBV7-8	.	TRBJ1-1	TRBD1	CASSSPSGGQAGSEAFF	TGTGCCAGCAGCTCACCAAGCGGAGGACAGGCGGGGTCTGAAGCTTTCTTT
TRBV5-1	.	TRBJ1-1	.	CASSLGPGGDTEAFF	TGCGCCAGCAGCTTGGGCCCTGGAGGGGACACTGAAGCTTTCTTT
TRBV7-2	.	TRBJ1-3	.	CASSSLRGVFGNTIYF	TGTGCCAGCAGCTCTCTCAGGGGAGTCTTTGGAAACACCATATATTTT
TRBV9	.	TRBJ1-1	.	CASSVVPMNTEAFF	TGTGCCAGCAGCGTAGTCCCAATGAACACTGAAGCTTTCTTT
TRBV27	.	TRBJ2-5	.	CASSLGLATVGTQYF	TGTGCCAGCAGTTTAGGGCTAGCTACGGTTGGGACCCAGTACTTC
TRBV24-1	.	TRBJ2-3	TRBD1	CATSDLGQGSDTQYF	TGTGCCACCAGTGATTTGGGACAGGGATCAGATACGCAGTATTTT
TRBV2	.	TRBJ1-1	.	CASRPGSTEAFF	TGTGCCAGCAGGCCGGGGAGCACTGAAGCTTTCTTT
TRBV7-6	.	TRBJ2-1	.	CASSPQPGEVNNEQFF	TGTGCCAGCAGCCCGCAGCCGGGGGAAGTTAACAATGAGCAGTTCTTC